The clone carrying this TCR beta chain qualifies as large (0.1 to 1%). Antigen unknown. V was trimmed by 6 bases and J by 5 bases, leaving 13 bases between them. CDR1 and CDR2 (germline): SQVTM, ANQGSEA. This CDR3 is 12 amino acids long. Each library started from approximately 15 ng of total RNA using the QIAseq Immune Repertoire TCR panel. TCRdb re-called the reads through MiXCR, storing one row per CDR3 protein. The sample contains around 350 distinct CDR3 sequences, roughly an eighth of which appear only once. These data are taken from a study of circulating CD8 cells and anti-PD-1 response in melanoma. Study details: Response groups: complete/partial responders versus stable/progressive non-responders. Study-level points and caveats: Subset repertoires were largely private at M1, with under 7.5% shared. No tumor material was available, so peptide assays assessed reactivity.

Sorting of live CD3+CD8+TCRalphabeta+ cells by PD-1 and/or TIGIT gave four subsets. The rearrangement links TRBV29-1 to TRBJ2-5; D gene ambiguous. This receptor was taken from a human donor with melanoma. The source was CD8+ T cells from PBMCs, collected at baseline or after one month of anti-PD-1 therapy (not recorded which). CDR3 DNA: TGCAGCGTGCCTAGGGCGATCGAGACCCAGTACTTC. This codes for CSVPRAIETQYF.